Below, 20 T cell receptor beta chains from the same sample are listed, as sequenced in a study of OX40 agonist ivuxolimab in advanced cancers. Sequencing was performed with immunoSEQ multiplex PCR; in TCRdb, only in-frame clones are kept and a portion is missing. This sample has around 33,000 clones, with roughly 84% found just once. The starting material was CD4+ or CD8+ T cells sorted from blood, obtained in a trial of the OX40 agonist ivuxolimab. The receptors were sampled from an adult with an advanced solid tumor such as melanoma, head and neck, liver or kidney cancer.

The chain carries TRBV6-5 and TRBJ2-7, with D perhaps matching TRBD1 (5 bases). In germline, CDR1 is MNHEY, CDR2 SVGAGI. CDR3 length: 15 amino acids. V was shortened by 0 bases and J by 0 bases, with 9 bases between the two germline ends. This CDR3 reads CASSYSGVSSYEQYF. The CDR3 DNA reads as TGTGCCAGCAGTTACTCAGGGGTAAGCTCCTACGAGCAGTACTTC.

In its sample, this clone was seen a few times. V is TRBV9 and J is TRBJ2-7; D tentatively reads TRBD1 or TRBD2 (5 bases each). There are 14 residues in the CDR3. V lost 0 bases and J 5 bases, leaving 12 bases between the germline ends. Germline CDR1 is SGDLS and CDR2 is YYNGEE. The CDR3 loop reads CASSVGGRGHEQYF. CDR3 nucleotide sequence: TGTGCCAGCAGCGTAGGGGGACGCGGTCACGAGCAGTACTTC.

V and J are TRBV4-1 and TRBJ2-1; a weak D match, TRBD2 (6 bases). Germline loops: CDR1 MGHRA, CDR2 YSYEKL. Trimming took off 4 bases at V and 16 bases at J, with 26 bases between the two ends. This CDR3 region has 15 residues. CDR3 loop: CASSPPATTGTGIFF. The CDR3 DNA sequence: TGCGCCAGCAGCCCACCCGCCACTACCGGGACTGGTATTTTCTTC.

The J gene is TRBJ1-1, the V gene TRBV10-3; no clear D gene. CDR3 length: 12 residues. V lost 4 bases, J lost 1 base, and 4 bases lay in between. Germline V lookup: CDR1 ENHRY, CDR2 SYGVKD. CDR3: CAISGSNTEAFF. CDR3 coding DNA: TGTGCCATCAGTGGGTCGAACACTGAAGCTTTCTTT.

As to this clone: One end of the junction fails to match germline, which may point to a read error. The identical CDR3 is also encoded by other nucleotide sequences in the sample. The V gene is TRBV4-1, the J gene TRBJ2-7, with 7 bases lining up with TRBD2. Germline lookup yields CDR1 MGHRA and CDR2 YSYEKL. There are 11 residues in the CDR3. As DNA, the CDR3 is TGTGCCAGCAGCCAGGCGAAGGGACTATTATTC. This sequence encodes CASSQAKGLLF.

The rearrangement joins TRBV4-2 to TRBJ1-2, with 8 bases matching TRBD1. The J segment lost 7 bases and the V segment lost 0 bases, leaving 13 bases of the junction unmatched. CDR3 size: 17 residues. From germline, CDR1 is LGHNA and CDR2 YNFKEQ. CDR3 coding DNA: TGTGCCAGCAGCCAAGATCACTCCGGCAGGGGGCCGGGTGGCTACACCTTC. This sequence encodes CASSQDHSGRGPGGYTF.

This sequence joins TRBV4-3 and TRBJ2-7, with 8 bases identical to TRBD1. The CDR3 sequence is 15 residues long. CDR1 LGHNA and CDR2 YSLEER come from the germline V gene. J gave up 3 bases and V 2 bases, and 6 bases lay outside the gene matches. The CDR3 DNA is TGCGCCAGCAGCCAAAGTGACAGGGGTTTCTACGAGCAGTACTTC. Amino acid sequence: CASSQSDRGFYEQYF.

The V call is TRBV7-8, the J call TRBJ2-3; either TRBD1 or TRBD2 may fit D (5 bases each). The V and J ends lost 4 bases and 4 bases respectively, with 15 bases between them. The CDR3 length is 15 residues. The germline V gene encodes CDR1 SGHVS and CDR2 FQNEAQ. CDR3 nucleotides: TGTGCCAGCAGCTCGAAGGGGAGCCGGGCAGATACGCAGTATTTT. Translating it yields CASSSKGSRADTQYF. The variable domain in full, completed from reference TRBV7-8 and TRBJ2-3, reads GAGVSQSPRYKVAKRGQDVALRCDPISGHVSLFWYQQALGQGPEFLTYFQNEAQLDKSGLPSDRFFAERPEGSVSTLKIQRTQQEDSAVYLCASSSKGSRADTQYFGPGTRLTVL.

This CDR3 reads CAGSTSGNRNEQFF. The CDR3 region has the DNA TGTGCCGGATCGACTAGCGGGAATAGAAATGAGCAGTTCTTC. V usage is TRBV11-2 and J usage is TRBJ2-1, with 11 nucleotides matching TRBD2. The germline V gene encodes CDR1 SGHAT and CDR2 FQNNGV. Losses at the gene ends were 11 bases for V and 7 bases for J; bases not matched to a gene: 10. CDR3 length: 14 amino acids.

The sample holds one count of this clone. V and J are TRBV19 and TRBJ1-1; 12 bases agree with TRBD1. J gave up 4 bases and V 6 bases, and 12 bases lay outside the gene matches. CDR1 is LNHDA and CDR2 is SQIVND in the germline V gene (reference sequence). This CDR3 is 17 amino acids long. The CDR3 DNA reads TGTGCCAGTAGCCTGGGACAGGGGGCTCAAAGGGGCACTGAAGCTTTCTTT. Its translation: CASSLGQGAQRGTEAFF.

The chain has TRBV4-3 and TRBJ2-2, with D perhaps assigned TRBD1 or TRBD2 (6 bases each). Per the germline V gene, CDR1 is LGHNA and CDR2 is YSLEER. Between the trimmed V and J ends, which lost 6 bases and 4 bases, there was a span of 12 bases. This CDR3 spans 14 amino acids. CDR3 amino acids: CASSLRGGTGELFF. Here the CDR3 DNA reads TGCGCCAGCAGTCTCAGGGGAGGCACCGGGGAGCTGTTTTTT.

V is TRBV20-1 and J is TRBJ2-7; D is unclear. The germline V gene has CDR1 DFQATT and CDR2 SNEGSKA (reference sequence). With 6 bases removed from V and 7 bases from J, the gap between germline ends came to 13 bases. The CDR3 extends over 11 amino acids. The CDR3 here is CSASTPSEQYF. The CDR3 DNA follows: TGCAGTGCCTCGACCCCGTCTGAGCAGTACTTC.

Sample share makes this clone medium-sized. The rearrangement links TRBV7-8 to TRBJ1-5; D may be TRBD1 (5 bases). The V and J ends lost 5 bases and 10 bases respectively, with 18 bases between them. The germline gives CDR1 SGHVS, CDR2 FQNEAQ. This CDR3 spans 14 amino acids. Here the CDR3 DNA reads TGTGCCAGCAGCGGGACTGTCACGGGGCAACCCCAGCATTTT. Translated, it gives CASSGTVTGQPQHF. Complete variable domain (other parts from reference TRBV7-8 and TRBJ1-5): GAGVSQSPRYKVAKRGQDVALRCDPISGHVSLFWYQQALGQGPEFLTYFQNEAQLDKSGLPSDRFFAERPEGSVSTLKIQRTQQEDSAVYLCASSGTVTGQPQHFGDGTRLSIL.

V and J are TRBV4-1 and TRBJ2-7, with D possibly being TRBD2 (5 bases). There are 15 residues in the CDR3. CDR1 and CDR2 (germline): MGHRA, YSYEKL. Trimming took 2 bases from V and 1 from J, leaving 12 bases between them. The CDR3 DNA reads TGCGCCAGCAGCCAACCCGGGGAATTGTCCTACGAGCAGTACTTC. Its translation is CASSQPGELSYEQYF.

In the case of this clone: Mismatch with germline at one junction end may stem from a read error. The chain carries TRBV27 and TRBJ2-1; D unresolved. From germline, CDR1 is MNHEY and CDR2 SMNVEV (reference sequence). This CDR3 spans 12 amino acids. The chain's CDR3 is CASSLSSNEQFF. In DNA, the CDR3 is TGTGCCAGCAGTTTATCCTCCAATGAGCAGTTCTTC.

The chain carries TRBV29-1 and TRBJ2-3, with TRBD2 matching over 9 bases. Trimming took 7 bases from V and 4 from J; bases not matched to a gene: 3. CDR1 and CDR2 (germline): SQVTM, ANQGSEA. This CDR3 is 12 amino acids long. This CDR3 reads CSGGRAADTQYF. CDR3 DNA: TGCAGCGGCGGGAGGGCGGCAGATACGCAGTATTTT.

The chain joins TRBV14 to TRBJ2-7, with 11 bases that match TRBD1. V dropped 4 bases and J dropped 2; count of bases not matched to a gene: 1. From germline, CDR1 is SGHDN and CDR2 FVKESK. The CDR3 spans 14 residues. This CDR3 is CASSPGQGAYEQYF. The DNA for the CDR3 is TGTGCCAGCAGCCCGGGACAGGGGGCCTACGAGCAGTACTTC.

The chain combines TRBV12-5 with TRBJ1-1, with D unresolved. CDR3 length: 13 amino acids. Trimming left V 6 bases short and J 1 base short, with 9 bases between. Germline CDR1 LGHNT, CDR2 FRNRAP. CDR3 DNA sequence: TGTGCTAGTGGGCCCGACCGGAACACTGAAGCTTTCTTT. This codes for CASGPDRNTEAFF.

This sequence joins TRBV2 and TRBJ1-2; D is perhaps TRBD1 (5 bases). The germline V and J ends were trimmed by 9 bases and 5 bases, with 13 bases remaining between them. CDR3 length equals 12 residues. Germline V CDR1 and CDR2: SNHLY, FYNNEI. The CDR3 loop is CASLIGGYGYTF. The CDR3 nucleotides are TGTGCCAGTCTGATTGGGGGTTATGGCTACACCTTC.

The chain employs TRBV5-8 and TRBJ1-5; D is unresolved. This CDR3 comprises 15 residues. Looked up from germline, CDR1 is SGHTS and CDR2 is YDEGEE. Trimming stripped 1 base from V and 2 bases from J, with 10 bases between. The CDR3 loop reads CASSLTPRGNQPQHF. CDR3 coding DNA: TGTGCCAGCAGCTTGACGCCTCGGGGCAATCAGCCCCAGCATTTT.